The rows below give T cell receptor beta chains drawn from one sample of a study of identical twins. Each CDR3 protein gets one entry after TCRdb re-called the 5' RACE reads with MiXCR. This table holds a few hundred thousand distinct CDR3 sequences, about 13% found once. The same sample was also studied in work on yellow fever vaccine responses in identical twins.

Input material: memory (CD45RO+) T cells sorted from blood. The receptors were sampled from a woman aged 18-29 years in good health. Both conserved end residues are part of each CDR3. A D gene is named only where the DNA matches it firmly. Size is omitted from some rows. Given values are once, few, many or a class for expanded clones.

d_gene,len,abundance,v_gene,j_gene,CDR3aa,CDR3nt
-,19,-,TRBV3-1,TRBJ2-7,CASSQDSDSSWGSSYEQYF,TGTGCCAGCAGCCAAGATTCGGACAGCTCTTGGGGAAGCTCCTACGAGCAGTACTTC
-,14,many,TRBV6-5,TRBJ1-4,CASSYGGLDEKLFF,TGTGCCAGCAGTTACGGAGGCCTTGATGAAAAACTGTTTTTT
-,15,few,TRBV6-2/TRBV6-3,TRBJ2-2,CASSYEGTTTGELFF,TGTGCCAGCAGTTACGAGGGGACCACCACCGGGGAGCTGTTTTTT
TRBD1,13,few,TRBV5-1,TRBJ1-2,CASSYSTGNGYTF,TGCGCCAGCAGCTACTCGACAGGGAATGGCTACACCTTC
-,14,many,TRBV24-1,TRBJ1-1,CATSDYRREAGAFF,TGTGCCACCAGTGATTACCGTCGGGAAGCAGGGGCTTTCTTT
-,16,few,TRBV7-2,TRBJ2-3,CASSLAGGAYPDTQYF,TGTGCCAGCAGCTTAGCGGGGGGGGCCTATCCAGATACGCAGTATTTT
-,14,-,TRBV7-4,TRBJ1-1,CASSLGRAITEAFF,TGTGCCAGCAGCTTAGGACGGGCTATCACTGAAGCTTTCTTT
-,12,many,TRBV29-1,TRBJ1-1,CSGRQWNTEAFF,TGCAGCGGGAGACAGTGGAACACTGAAGCTTTCTTT
-,13,few,TRBV6-2/TRBV6-3,TRBJ2-6,CASSYGGANVLTF,TGTGCCAGCAGTTACGGTGGGGCCAACGTCCTGACTTTC
-,12,-,TRBV19,TRBJ1-1,CASSTGREEAFF,TGTGCCAGTAGTACGGGACGGGAAGAAGCTTTCTTT
-,15,few,TRBV3-1,TRBJ2-3,CASSRRSLHTDTQYF,TGTGCCAGCAGCCGGCGATCCCTACACACAGATACGCAGTATTTT
TRBD2,15,-,TRBV7-2,TRBJ2-7,CASSRGLAGVGEQYF,TGTGCCAGCAGCCGCGGACTAGCGGGGGTTGGAGAGCAGTACTTC
-,12,few,TRBV28,TRBJ1-2,CASSLSTVGYTF,TGTGCCAGCAGTTTATCAACGGTTGGCTACACCTTC
-,16,-,TRBV6-2/TRBV6-3,TRBJ1-6,CASSSSGTRFNSPLHF,TGTGCCAGCAGTTCCAGCGGGACCCGGTTCAATTCACCCCTCCACTTT
-,16,-,TRBV7-9,TRBJ2-2,CASSPRGRTNTGELFF,TGTGCCAGCAGCCCCCGGGGCAGGACGAACACCGGGGAGCTGTTTTTT
-,14,-,TRBV6-1,TRBJ2-7,CASRDDGSSYEQYF,TGTGCCAGCAGGGACGATGGGAGCTCCTACGAGCAGTACTTC
-,15,few,TRBV5-6,TRBJ1-1,CASSLKGRRNTEAFF,TGTGCCAGCAGCTTGAAGGGGCGGCGGAACACTGAAGCTTTCTTT
-,14,many,TRBV20-1,TRBJ1-1,CSATGRQRGTEAFF,TGCAGTGCAACCGGCCGGCAAAGAGGCACTGAAGCTTTCTTT
TRBD2,16,many,TRBV4-2,TRBJ2-1,CASSRLAGGEYNEQFF,TGTGCCAGCAGTCGATTAGCGGGAGGGGAGTACAATGAGCAGTTCTTC
TRBD1,14,-,TRBV28,TRBJ1-5,CASSSGQINQPQHF,TGTGCCAGCAGTTCGGGACAGATCAATCAGCCCCAGCATTTT
TRBD2,15,-,TRBV19,TRBJ2-5,CATCYRTSREETQYF,TGTGCCACCTGCTACAGGACTAGCAGAGAAGAGACCCAGTACTTC
-,14,few,TRBV7-2,TRBJ2-3,CASSDSGATDTQYF,TGTGCCAGCAGCGATAGCGGAGCCACAGATACGCAGTATTTT
TRBD1,15,few,TRBV27,TRBJ2-1,CASSIGTVKYNEQFF,TGTGCCAGCAGTATAGGGACAGTCAAATACAATGAGCAGTTCTTC
-,15,few,TRBV27,TRBJ2-7,CASSLGSRGSYEQYF,TGTGCCAGCAGTTTAGGCTCACGCGGCTCCTACGAGCAGTACTTC
-,15,many,TRBV10-3,TRBJ2-1,CAISESGSPYNEQFF,TGTGCCATCAGTGAGTCTGGCAGCCCCTACAATGAGCAGTTCTTC
TRBD2,15,few,TRBV16,TRBJ2-5,CASNLLTSDQETQYF,TGTGCCAGCAACTTATTGACTAGCGATCAAGAGACCCAGTACTTC